What follows are 18 T cell receptor beta chains derived from one specimen sequenced in a study of T cells in Graves' hyperthyroidism and ophthalmopathy. There were TCR beta CDR3 regions amplified from RNA transcripts. When the TCR CDR3 underwent first-round RT-PCR, the HTBI primer set was used. Each CDR3 protein gets one entry after TCRdb re-called the multiplex PCR reads with MiXCR. The sample includes 400,000 or so distinct CDR3 sequences, more than 14% of them seen just once. Sequencing was done on a sample of blood. The source of these receptors is a woman in her twenties or thirties with Graves' ophthalmopathy.

There are many counts of this clonotype. The rearrangement uses TRBV20-1 and TRBJ2-7; perhaps TRBD2 as D (7 bases). V was trimmed by 1 base and J by 3 bases, leaving 25 bases between them. In germline, CDR1 is DFQATT, CDR2 SNEGSKA (reference sequence). The CDR3 covers 18 residues. The CDR3 DNA sequence: TGCAGTGCTAGAGCCAGGGGAGGGGTGGGGGGCGTATACTACGAGCAGTACTTC. The encoded protein is CSARARGGVGGVYYEQYF.

This clonotype was counted many times. This chain joins TRBV7-9 and TRBJ1-5; TRBD1 agrees at 7 bases. Trimming cost V 5 bases and J 7 bases; bases outside gene matches: 14. Germline V lookup: CDR1 SEHNR, CDR2 FQNEAQ (reference sequence). CDR3 length equals 16 residues. The CDR3 protein is CASSDDGSGGGQPQHF. As DNA, the CDR3 is TGTGCCAGCAGCGACGACGGATCAGGGGGGGGGCAGCCCCAGCATTTT.

This clonotype occurred many times. The J gene is TRBJ2-7, the V gene TRBV30, with TRBD1 matching 11 bases. Germline CDR1 is GTSNPN and CDR2 is SVGIG (reference sequence). The CDR3 is 16 amino acids. The V segment lost 3 bases and the J segment 6 bases; nucleotides outside the gene matches: 13. The CDR3 loop is CAWSGQGATLGSEQYF. The CDR3 nucleotides are TGTGCCTGGAGCGGACAGGGGGCTACCTTGGGATCCGAGCAGTACTTC.

This clonotype was seen repeatedly, ten times or more. This chain joins TRBV7-2 and TRBJ2-3; D not resolved. V lost 2 bases to trimming and J lost 1 base, with 10 bases between them. CDR3 length: 15 residues. Germline CDR1 SGHTA, CDR2 FQGNSA. CDR3 region: CASSLLSARTDTQYF. CDR3 bases: TGTGCCAGCAGCTTACTGAGCGCTCGCACAGATACGCAGTATTTT.

This clonotype was counted at least ten times. This chain links TRBV3-1 with TRBJ2-1; 7 bases match TRBD2. The CDR3 covers 18 residues. Germline CDR1 LGHDT, CDR2 YNNKEL (reference sequence). Trimming took 1 base from V and 0 from J; bases not matched to a gene: 9. For the CDR3, the DNA is TGTGCCAGCAGCCAAGGACTAGCTGGTTTGGGCTCCTACAATGAGCAGTTCTTC. Its protein is CASSQGLAGLGSYNEQFF.

This clonotype was recorded many times. The CDR3 reads CASSLDLDRGLSEQYF. The CDR3 DNA follows: TGCGCCAGCAGCTTGGATCTGGACAGGGGGCTTAGCGAGCAGTACTTC. The rearrangement joins TRBV5-1 to TRBJ2-7; 11 bases are shared with TRBD1. Germline CDR1 SGHRS, CDR2 YFSETQ. The CDR3 has 16 amino acids. Unmatched junction bases numbered 8, after V lost 0 bases and J lost 6 bases.

This clonotype was seen repeatedly, ten times or more. This sequence joins TRBV20-1 and TRBJ2-5; 8 nucleotides match TRBD1. V shed 3 bases, J shed 5 bases, and the junction held 5 bases outside the gene matches. CDR3 length: 13 residues. CDR1 is DFQATT, CDR2 SNEGSKA, per germline (reference sequence). The CDR3 reads CSASGQGEETQYF. The CDR3 DNA is TGCAGTGCTAGCGGACAGGGTGAGGAGACCCAGTACTTC.

This clonotype was observed many times. The rearrangement links TRBV9 to TRBJ1-4, with D possibly TRBD1 on 6 matching bases. This CDR3 has 14 residues. Trimming took off 0 bases at V and 7 bases at J, with 10 bases between the two ends. Germline V gene data show CDR1 as SGDLS and CDR2 as YYNGEE. The CDR3 is CASSVEAGAEKLFF. The CDR3 DNA sequence: TGTGCCAGCAGCGTAGAGGCAGGGGCTGAAAAACTGTTTTTT.

At least ten counts were recorded for this clonotype. J is TRBJ1-1 and V is TRBV6-1; possibly TRBD1 for D (5 bases). CDR1 MNHNS and CDR2 SASEGT come from the germline V gene. CDR3 length: 14 residues. V lost 5 bases to trimming and J lost 7 bases, with 17 bases between them. The CDR3 coding sequence is TGTGCCAGCAGTTCGGACCGGGGGGTCAGTGAAGCTTTCTTT. It specifies CASSSDRGVSEAFF.

There are many counts of this clonotype. The V call is TRBV6-1, the J call TRBJ1-2, with 7 positions matching TRBD1. Per germline, CDR1 MNHNS and CDR2 SASEGT. Unmatched junction bases numbered 5, after V lost 5 bases and J lost 8 bases. This CDR3 has 12 residues. CDR3 sequence reads: CASSQQGRGYTF. CDR3 bases: TGTGCCAGCAGTCAACAGGGGCGCGGCTACACCTTC.

This clonotype has at least ten counts. The chain has TRBV15 and TRBJ2-7; TRBD2 might be the D (5 bases). Per germline, CDR1 LNHNV and CDR2 YYDKDF (reference sequence). V lost 4 bases and J 0 bases, leaving 13 bases between the germline ends. There are 15 residues in the CDR3. The CDR3 bases are TGTGCCACCAGCATCCGGAGGAGTAGCTCCTACGAGCAGTACTTC. This sequence encodes CATSIRRSSSYEQYF.

This sequence joins TRBV9 and TRBJ2-5, with TRBD2 matching over 12 bases. The CDR3 length is 15 residues. J gave up 5 bases and V 3 bases, and 5 bases lay outside the gene matches. CDR1 is SGDLS and CDR2 is YYNGEE in the germline V gene. In nucleotides, the CDR3 is TGTGCCAGCAGCGCAAAACTAGCGGGGGGTGAGACCCAGTACTTC. Translating it yields CASSAKLAGGETQYF. Variable domain in full (rest from reference TRBV9 and TRBJ2-5): DSGVTQTPKHLITATGQRVTLRCSPRSGDLSVYWYQQSLDQGLQFLIQYYNGEERAKGNILERFSAQQFPDLHSELNLSSLELGDSALYFCASSAKLAGGETQYFGPGTRLLVL.

This clonotype was detected many times. V and J are TRBV28 and TRBJ2-2; no clear D. Germline V lookup: CDR1 MDHEN, CDR2 SYDVKM. V shed 0 bases and J shed 7 bases, with 3 bases lying between them. The CDR3 consists of 12 residues. CDR3 amino acids: CASSLWSGELFF. The DNA for the CDR3 is TGTGCCAGCAGTTTATGGAGCGGGGAGCTGTTTTTT.

Ten or more counts support this clonotype. This rearrangement joins TRBV11-3 to TRBJ2-1, with D perhaps assigned TRBD1 or TRBD2 (5 bases each). V lost 5 bases to trimming and J lost 7 bases, with 18 bases between them. This CDR3 is 15 amino acids long. From germline, CDR1 is SGHNT and CDR2 YENEEA. The CDR3 loop is CASSQGPGWGNEQFF. CDR3 DNA: TGTGCCAGCAGCCAGGGACCCGGTTGGGGAAATGAGCAGTTCTTC.

This clonotype was picked up many times. The chain is built from TRBV20-1 and TRBJ1-1; 9 nucleotides agree with TRBD1. The V and J ends lost 5 bases and 4 bases, in that order; junction bases with no gene match: 8. The CDR3 covers 14 residues. In germline, CDR1 is DFQATT, CDR2 SNEGSKA (reference sequence). Here the CDR3 reads CSARADRGTTEAFF. The DNA for the CDR3 is TGCAGTGCTCGAGCGGACAGGGGTACCACTGAAGCTTTCTTT.

This clonotype was counted only a few times. The chain links TRBV9 to TRBJ2-3; unclear D gene. Deletions cut 0 bases from V and 6 bases from J, with 11 bases between. The CDR3 runs 14 residues. Germline V gene sequence: CDR1 SGDLS, CDR2 YYNGEE. The CDR3 region has the DNA TGTGCCAGCAGCGTAGGTGCAGTTCTCGATACGCAGTATTTT. This translates into CASSVGAVLDTQYF.

This clonotype was counted at least ten times. The genes are TRBV5-5 and TRBJ1-4, with 10 positions matching TRBD1. Germline V gene sequence: CDR1 SGHKS, CDR2 YYEKEE (reference sequence). Germline trimming cut 4 bases from V and 6 bases from J; bases unmatched to any gene: 3. This CDR3 spans 14 amino acids. CDR3 sequence: CASSPGTGDEKLFF. The CDR3 DNA sequence: TGTGCCAGCAGCCCCGGGACAGGGGATGAAAAACTGTTTTTT.

This clonotype was observed a handful of times. The chain employs TRBV19 and TRBJ2-5; D ambiguous. CDR1 and CDR2 (germline): LNHDA, SQIVND (reference sequence). This CDR3 is built from 12 residues. V was cut by 4 bases and J by 0 bases, with 3 bases left in between. CDR3 coding DNA: TGTGCCAGTAGTACAAACCAAGAGACCCAGTACTTC. It yields the protein CASSTNQETQYF.